The 22 T cell receptor beta chains presented below share a single source sample, sequenced in a study of blood T cell repertoires in COVID-19. TCRdb keeps only in-frame clones here, not all; method: immunoSEQ multiplex PCR. The sample has 200,000 to 250,000 clones, 85% to 95% seen once; the top ten hold under 2.5%. Sequenced material: PBMCs or T cells enriched from blood (not recorded which). The receptor source for this set is a woman younger than 30 who had recovered from COVID-19.

V usage is TRBV28 and J usage is TRBJ1-1; 11 bases agree with TRBD1. Germline V gene sequence: CDR1 MDHEN, CDR2 SYDVKM. The trim removed 2 bases at V and 5 bases at J, leaving 7 bases unmatched. This CDR3 region has 16 residues. CDR3 coding DNA: TGTGCCAGCAGTTTAAGAGGGACAGGGGGTGGGACTGAAGCTTTCTTT. Translation gives CASSLRGTGGGTEAFF.

This chain links TRBV4-2 with TRBJ2-5; D is possibly TRBD1 (5 bases). Gene TRBJ2-7 matches the end of the DNA better, so the J call may be wrong. The CDR3 is made up of 15 amino acids. Germline CDR1 and CDR2: LGHNA and YNFKEQ. As DNA, the CDR3 is TGTGCCAGCAGCCAAGAAGGGGCAGGCGTCTACGAGCAGTACTTC. Residues: CASSQEGAGVYEQYF.

CDR3 amino acids: CASSESMPGTTAFF. Here the CDR3 DNA reads TGTGCCAGCAGTGAGAGTATGCCGGGGACAACAGCTTTCTTT. V gene TRBV6-1 combines with J gene TRBJ1-1, with a tentative D call TRBD1 (6 bases). Trimming shortened V by 3 bases and J by 10 bases, and 18 bases separated the two germline ends. The germline CDR1 and CDR2 sequences are MNHNS and SASEGT. The CDR3 covers 14 residues.

The CDR3 nucleotides are TGTGCCAGCAGCCATACCGGGACAGCGAAAGAGACCCAGTACTTC. Translating it yields CASSHTGTAKETQYF. The chain links TRBV7-9 to TRBJ2-5; 7 bases fit TRBD1. Germline V gives CDR1 SEHNR, CDR2 FQNEAQ (reference sequence). Losses at the gene ends were 5 bases for V and 3 bases for J; bases not matched to a gene: 9. CDR3 length: 15 residues.

The rearrangement joins TRBV15 to TRBJ1-2; D call uncertain. This CDR3 spans 14 amino acids. The germline V gene has CDR1 LNHNV and CDR2 YYDKDF (reference sequence). Deletions cut 0 bases from V and 8 bases from J, with 13 bases between. As DNA, the CDR3 is TGTGCCACCAGCAGAGACACAGCCCAAATCGGCTACACCTTC. Translating gives CATSRDTAQIGYTF.

This sequence joins TRBV19 and TRBJ2-2; D may be TRBD2 (5 bases). The CDR3 runs 17 residues. The V end lost 6 bases, the J end lost 6 bases, and 23 bases lay between the germline ends. From germline, CDR1 is LNHDA and CDR2 SQIVND (reference sequence). CDR3 amino acids: CASRSGGLTNLPGELFF. DNA for the CDR3: TGTGCCAGTAGGAGCGGCGGGCTGACGAACCTCCCCGGGGAGCTGTTTTTT.

The V gene is TRBV6-5, the J gene TRBJ2-5, with D possibly TRBD1 on 6 matching bases. CDR1 MNHEY and CDR2 SVGAGI come from the germline V gene. Trimming took off 7 bases at V and 2 bases at J, with 14 bases between the two ends. The CDR3 spans 14 residues. As DNA, the CDR3 is TGTGCCAGCATTTCGTCCGGGACACAAGAGACCCAGTACTTC. Translated: CASISSGTQETQYF.

The gene calls are TRBV20-1 and TRBJ1-2; TRBD1 matches at 9 bases. Germline CDR1 is DFQATT and CDR2 is SNEGSKA (reference sequence). This CDR3 has 15 amino acids. V shed 3 bases, J shed 7 bases, and the junction held 12 bases outside the gene matches. CDR3: CSASIGSTGGSGYTF. The CDR3, as DNA: TGCAGTGCTAGTATTGGGTCGACAGGGGGTAGTGGCTACACCTTC.

The rearrangement uses TRBV3-1 (or the pseudogene TRBV3-2) and TRBJ2-1; the match to TRBD2 covers 16 bases. Germline lookup yields CDR1 LGHDT and CDR2 YNNKEL (reference sequence). The CDR3 is 18 amino acids. V was clipped by 3 bases and J by 0 bases; unmatched bases: 2. CDR3 protein: CASSQGLAGGLSYNEQFF. The DNA for the CDR3 is TGTGCCAGCAGCCAGGGACTAGCGGGGGGGCTCTCCTACAATGAGCAGTTCTTC.

The chain has TRBV6-2 or TRBV6-3 and TRBJ1-1; weak D call: TRBD1 (6 bases). CDR3 length: 13 residues. The germline V gene has CDR1 MNHEY and CDR2 SVGEGT. Trimming shortened V by 4 bases and J by 4 bases, and 10 bases separated the two germline ends. CDR3 in amino acids: CASSSQGPTEAFF. The CDR3 DNA reads TGTGCCAGCAGTTCACAGGGACCCACTGAAGCTTTCTTT.

This clone was found a few times. This chain links TRBV28 with TRBJ2-2; D perhaps matches TRBD1 (6 bases). V lost 6 bases to trimming and J lost 7 bases, with 12 bases between them. This CDR3 spans 13 amino acids. The V gene's germline CDR1 is MDHEN and CDR2 SYDVKM. CDR3 in DNA: TGTGCCAGCAGCTTGACAGGTGGCGGGGAGCTGTTTTTT. Amino acid sequence: CASSLTGGGELFF.

This chain joins TRBV20-1 and TRBJ1-6; D perhaps matches TRBD1 (5 bases). Germline V gene sequence: CDR1 DFQATT, CDR2 SNEGSKA (reference sequence). The length of the CDR3 is 13 residues. The germline V and J ends were trimmed by 3 bases and 15 bases, with 18 bases remaining between them. The CDR3: CSASVVLGGLLHF. The CDR3, as DNA: TGCAGTGCTAGTGTGGTACTTGGGGGACTCCTCCACTTT.

This clone has just one count. The chain recombines TRBV7-9 with TRBJ1-4, with 7 nucleotides matching TRBD1. Trimming removed 3 bases from V and 8 bases from J; junction bases left unmatched: 15. Germline-derived CDR1 and CDR2 are SEHNR and FQNEAQ (reference sequence). The CDR3 is 17 residues long. CDR3 bases: TGTGCCAGCAGCTTTGGGGAAAACAGGGGCCAAGGGGAAAAACTGTTTTTT. Residues: CASSFGENRGQGEKLFF.

The chain employs TRBV6-5 and TRBJ2-7; TRBD1 might be the D (6 bases). The CDR3 covers 14 residues. Germline lookup yields CDR1 MNHEY and CDR2 SVGAGI. V was shortened by 8 bases and J by 7 bases, with 21 bases between the two germline ends. CDR3 region: CASPWGKGVEEQYF. CDR3 coding DNA: TGTGCCAGCCCCTGGGGAAAGGGGGTTGAAGAGCAGTACTTC.

The rearrangement joins TRBV6-5 to TRBJ1-5; 8 nucleotides match TRBD1. Germline trimming cut 7 bases from V and 1 base from J; bases unmatched to any gene: 6. Germline V CDR1 and CDR2: MNHEY, SVGAGI. There are 15 residues in the CDR3. For the CDR3, the DNA is TGTGCCAGCAACATAGGACAGGGAAGCAATCAGCCCCAGCATTTT. Translation: CASNIGQGSNQPQHF.

Details on this clone: Sequence at one end of the junction differs from germline and may be a read error. V gene TRBV7-7 combines with J gene TRBJ2-5; the match to TRBD1 covers 7 bases. The CDR3 is 15 amino acids. Germline V gives CDR1 SSHAT, CDR2 FNYEAQ (reference sequence). Here the CDR3 reads CASSLATGSGETQYF. In DNA form, the CDR3 reads TGTGCTAGCAGCTTAGCGACAGGGTCGGGGGAGACCCAGTACTTC.

The chain is built from TRBV29-1 and TRBJ2-1; D not resolved. This CDR3 contains 14 residues. Germline V gene sequence: CDR1 SQVTM, CDR2 ANQGSEA. Trimming took off 1 base at V and 0 bases at J, with 7 bases between the two ends. The CDR3 here is CSVEAPSSYNEQFF. In DNA form, the CDR3 reads TGCAGCGTTGAAGCCCCGAGCTCCTACAATGAGCAGTTCTTC.

J is TRBJ2-1 and V is TRBV4-1; TRBD2 matches at 10 bases. Germline V gene data show CDR1 as MGHRA and CDR2 as YSYEKL. CDR3 size: 17 residues. J was trimmed by 4 bases and V by 3 bases; bases with no gene match: 9. The CDR3 sequence is CASSHASSGGMYNEQFF. In DNA form, the CDR3 reads TGCGCCAGCAGCCATGCCTCTAGCGGGGGTATGTACAATGAGCAGTTCTTC.

The chain combines TRBV28 with TRBJ1-3, with D maybe TRBD1 (5 bases). The CDR3 covers 15 residues. Between the trimmed V and J ends, which lost 9 bases and 4 bases, there was a span of 19 bases. Germline V gene data show CDR1 as MDHEN and CDR2 as SYDVKM. CDR3 amino acids: CASDPSGGTGNTIYF. Here the CDR3 DNA reads TGTGCCAGTGACCCCTCGGGGGGTACAGGAAACACCATATATTTT.

The rearrangement links TRBV24-1 to TRBJ2-1; 12 nucleotides match TRBD2. This CDR3 is 16 amino acids long. Germline loops: CDR1 KGHDR, CDR2 SFDVKD. V lost 4 bases, J lost 7 bases, and 7 bases stayed unmatched. The CDR3 coding sequence is TGTGCCACCAGTGACCGAGGACTAGCGGGGTATAATGAGCAGTTCTTC. Translated, it gives CATSDRGLAGYNEQFF.

This chain joins TRBV19 and TRBJ2-5; D gene unclear. Germline V gives CDR1 LNHDA, CDR2 SQIVND (reference sequence). The CDR3 spans 13 residues. V was shortened by 6 bases and J by 3 bases, with 11 bases between the two germline ends. The CDR3, as DNA: TGTGCCAGTAGGATTCTAGGTGAAGAGACCCAGTACTTC. Its translation: CASRILGEETQYF.

This CDR3 reads CASSLLPVGTGRQPQHF. The CDR3 DNA follows: TGTGCCAGCAGCTTACTACCCGTAGGGACAGGGCGTCAGCCCCAGCATTTT. This sequence joins TRBV7-8 and TRBJ1-5, with 9 bases that match TRBD1. CDR1 and CDR2 (germline): SGHVS, FQNEAQ. This CDR3 region has 17 residues. The V segment lost 2 bases and the J segment 6 bases; nucleotides outside the gene matches: 11.